The present entry profiles one TCR beta chain with its context. These data originate in a study of shared clonotypes between healthy human individuals. Germline assignment: CDR1 SGHRS and CDR2 YFSETQ. CDR3 length: 16 amino acids. J gave up 2 bases and V 4 bases, and 9 bases lay outside the gene matches. Using immunoSEQ multiplex PCR, the repertoire was profiled, and TCRdb retains in-frame clones only, with some absent. The table includes approximately 2,300,000 clones, less than 95% detected once. The sequenced sample was naive CD4+ T cells from PBMCs. Subset noted: CD45RA+ positively selected. This chain connects TRBV5-1 to TRBJ2-5, with TRBD2 identical over 9 bases. The sequence was obtained from a man younger than 35 in good health. Some clones in this sample may be carry-over from other donors' samples. CDR3 region: CASSNLAGTVQETQYF. CDR3 nucleotide sequence: TGCGCCAGCAGCAATCTAGCGGGAACAGTTCAAGAGACCCAGTACTTC.